The clone carrying this T cell receptor beta chain was seen a few times. The antigen remains undetermined. This specimen comes from a study of OX40 agonist ivuxolimab in advanced cancers. Study-level information: Patients were dosed intravenously with ivuxolimab at 0.01 to 10 mg/kg every 2 weeks. General study results and limits: Researchers report that CD8+ T cells had, on average, more expanded clones than CD4+.

The CDR3 length is 16 residues. J gave up 2 bases and V 0 bases, and 3 bases lay outside the gene matches. Germline V gene data show CDR1 as GTSNPN and CDR2 as SVGIG (reference sequence). Profiled with immunoSEQ multiplex PCR; TCRdb holds only in-frame clones, not every one. The sample holds about 12,000 clones, less than 80% seen once. The chain combines TRBV30 with TRBJ2-3, with 12 bases identical to TRBD2. The sequence was obtained from an adult with an advanced solid tumor such as melanoma, head and neck, liver or kidney cancer. Here the sequenced sample was CD4+ or CD8+ T cells sorted from blood, taken in a trial of the OX40 agonist ivuxolimab. CDR3 nucleotide sequence: TGTGCCTGGAGTGTAGGGACTAGCGGGTACACAGATACGCAGTATTTT. Its protein product is CAWSVGTSGYTDTQYF.